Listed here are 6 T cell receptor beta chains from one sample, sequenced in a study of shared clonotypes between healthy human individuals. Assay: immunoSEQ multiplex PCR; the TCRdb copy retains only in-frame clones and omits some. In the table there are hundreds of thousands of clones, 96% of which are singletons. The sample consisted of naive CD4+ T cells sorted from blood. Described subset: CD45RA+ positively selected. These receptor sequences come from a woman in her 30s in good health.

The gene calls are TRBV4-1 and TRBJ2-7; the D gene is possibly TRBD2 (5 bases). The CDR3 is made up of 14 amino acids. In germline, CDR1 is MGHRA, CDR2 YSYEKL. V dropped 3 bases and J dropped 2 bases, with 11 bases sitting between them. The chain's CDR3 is CASSQPDLTYEQYF. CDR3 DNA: TGCGCCAGCAGCCAGCCGGACTTAACCTACGAGCAGTACTTC.

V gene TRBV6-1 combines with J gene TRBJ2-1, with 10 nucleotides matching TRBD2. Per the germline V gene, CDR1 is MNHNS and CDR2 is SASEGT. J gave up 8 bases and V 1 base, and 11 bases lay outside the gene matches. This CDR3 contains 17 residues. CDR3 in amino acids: CASSEGRLAGKGDEQFF. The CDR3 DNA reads TGTGCCAGCAGTGAAGGGAGACTAGCGGGTAAGGGGGATGAGCAGTTCTTC.

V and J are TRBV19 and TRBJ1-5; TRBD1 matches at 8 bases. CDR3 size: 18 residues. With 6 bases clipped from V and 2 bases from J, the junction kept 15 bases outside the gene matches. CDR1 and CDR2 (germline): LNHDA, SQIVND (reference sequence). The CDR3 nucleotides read TGTGCCAGTAGCGATTTGCGTGGACAGGGATGGGGCAATCAGCCCCAGCATTTT. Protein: CASSDLRGQGWGNQPQHF.

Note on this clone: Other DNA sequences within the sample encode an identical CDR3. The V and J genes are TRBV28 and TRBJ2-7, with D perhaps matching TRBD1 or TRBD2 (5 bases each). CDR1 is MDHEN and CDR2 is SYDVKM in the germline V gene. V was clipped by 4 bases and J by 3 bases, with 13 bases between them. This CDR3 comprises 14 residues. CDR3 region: CASSSPGQSYEQYF. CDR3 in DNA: TGTGCCAGCAGTTCCCCGGGGCAAAGCTACGAGCAGTACTTC.

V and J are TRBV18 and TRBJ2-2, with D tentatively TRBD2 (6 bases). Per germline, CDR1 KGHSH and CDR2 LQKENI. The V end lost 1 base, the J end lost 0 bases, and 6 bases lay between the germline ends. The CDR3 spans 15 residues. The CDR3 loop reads CASSPRLANTGELFF. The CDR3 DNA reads TGTGCCAGCTCACCACGACTAGCGAACACCGGGGAGCTGTTTTTT. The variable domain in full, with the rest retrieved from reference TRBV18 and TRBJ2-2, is NAGVMQNPRHLVRRRGQEARLRCSPMKGHSHVYWYRQLPEEGLKFMVYLQKENIIDESGMPKERFSAEFPKEGPSILRIQQVVRGDSAAYFCASSPRLANTGELFFGEGSRLTVL.

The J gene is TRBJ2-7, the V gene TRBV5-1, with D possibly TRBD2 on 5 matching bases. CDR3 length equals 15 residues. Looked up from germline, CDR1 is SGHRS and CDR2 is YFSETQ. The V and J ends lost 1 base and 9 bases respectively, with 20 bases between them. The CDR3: CASSLSRGTRLGQYF. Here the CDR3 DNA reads TGCGCCAGCAGCTTGTCCCGGGGAACACGCTTGGGGCAGTACTTC.